The 27 T cell receptor beta chains listed next were all sequenced from one sample in a study of metastatic and nonmetastatic thyroid tumors. With MiXCR, TCRdb reprocessed the PCR reads. This sample has some 86,000 clones; roughly an eighth occur once, and the top ten carry roughly 9.1%. The entire patient cohort was treatment-naive prior to thyroid surgery. Sequences were obtained from tumor tissue. These receptors were taken from a female donor with papillary thyroid cancer or a benign thyroid nodule (not recorded which). Some clones in this sample may be carry-over from other donors' samples.

In the case of this clone: A single base separates this from a much larger clone, so it may be a read error. V usage is TRBV5-1 and J usage is TRBJ2-1, with 7 bases identical to TRBD2. The CDR3 is 13 amino acids. Per the germline V gene, CDR1 is SGHRS and CDR2 is YFSETQ. This CDR3 reads CASSPGTNNELFF. The CDR3 DNA reads TGCGCCAGCAGCCCGGGGACTAATAATGAGCTGTTCTTC.

A word on this clone: With a much larger clone just one base away, this may be a read error. This chain links TRBV5-6 with TRBJ1-2; 12 bases fit TRBD1. This CDR3 is built from 16 residues. With 4 bases clipped from V and 5 bases from J, the junction kept 9 bases outside the gene matches. CDR1 and CDR2 (germline): SGHDT, YYEEEE. CDR3 sequence reads: CASSRVGTGGWYGYTF. The CDR3 nucleotides read TGTGCCAGCAGCCGCGTAGGGACAGGGGGCTGGTATGGCTACACCTTC.

The chain carries TRBV11-2 and TRBJ2-3, with a possible D match to TRBD2 (6 bases). Germline CDR1 SGHAT, CDR2 FQNNGV. The CDR3 totals 15 residues. The V end was cut by 8 bases, the J end by 0 bases, with 15 bases between. CDR3 amino acids: CASGGQAVSTDTQYF. As DNA, the CDR3 is TGTGCCAGCGGAGGGCAAGCGGTTAGCACAGATACGCAGTATTTT.

Ten or more counts support this clone. The chain employs TRBV20-1 and TRBJ2-7; possibly TRBD1 for D (6 bases). CDR1 is DFQATT, CDR2 SNEGSKA, per germline (reference sequence). The V end lost 6 bases, the J end lost 2 bases, and 11 bases lay between the germline ends. This CDR3 has 12 amino acids. CDR3 sequence (DNA): TGCAGTGCCCAGACAGGCACCTACGAGCAGTACTTC. Encoded protein: CSAQTGTYEQYF.

This clone was seen ten or more times. The CDR3 DNA reads as TGTGCCAGTAGTAAATTTGCAGGGCTTGGATCACCCCTCCACTTT. It encodes CASSKFAGLGSPLHF. The gene calls are TRBV19 and TRBJ1-6; tentatively, D is TRBD1 (5 bases). Trimming shortened V by 4 bases and J by 10 bases, and 17 bases separated the two germline ends. The CDR3 runs to 15 residues. Germline V CDR1 and CDR2: LNHDA, SQIVND (reference sequence).

This clone was seen ten or more times. The chain has TRBV5-1 and TRBJ1-1; D possibly corresponds to TRBD1 (6 bases). Trimming removed 5 bases at V and 0 bases at J, with 11 bases between. The CDR3 is 14 amino acids. Germline lookup yields CDR1 SGHRS and CDR2 YFSETQ. The CDR3 sequence: CASRQQGMNTEAFF. CDR3 nucleotides: TGCGCCAGCAGGCAACAGGGAATGAACACTGAAGCTTTCTTT.

The sample holds many counts of this clone. This specimen includes other DNA sequences encoding the same CDR3. The gene calls are TRBV24-1 and TRBJ2-3; 7 bases match TRBD1. The germline CDR1 and CDR2 sequences are KGHDR and SFDVKD. Unmatched junction bases numbered 7, after V lost 5 bases and J lost 6 bases. The CDR3 is made up of 14 amino acids. CDR3 protein: CATSAGQLWDTQYF. CDR3 DNA: TGTGCCACCAGTGCGGGACAGTTGTGGGATACGCAGTATTTT.

This clone has ten or more counts. The rearrangement links TRBV5-5 to TRBJ1-1; D remains unclear. Trimming shortened V by 0 bases and J by 8 bases, and 14 bases separated the two germline ends. This CDR3 has 14 amino acids. The germline V gene has CDR1 SGHKS and CDR2 YYEKEE (reference sequence). The CDR3 is CASSLAGRPGEAFF. Here the CDR3 DNA reads TGTGCCAGCAGCTTGGCAGGAAGGCCCGGCGAAGCTTTCTTT.

A note on this clone: A much larger clone differs from this one at a single base, so this may be a read error. Given the absence of the conserved phenylalanine or tryptophan at the CDR3 end, a read error is likely. This sequence joins TRBV20-1 and TRBJ2-7; 16 nucleotides align to TRBD2. Germline CDR1 is DFQATT and CDR2 is SNEGSKA (reference sequence). The CDR3 sequence is 16 residues long. V trimming: 8 bases; J trimming: 2 bases; junction bases outside the gene matches: 9. CDR3 bases: TGCAGTTGGTCCGGGACTAGCGGGAGGGATCCCTACGAGCAGTACCTC. This codes for CSWSGTSGRDPYEQYL.

This chain links TRBV20-1 with TRBJ1-2; tentative D call: TRBD1 (5 bases). Trimming shortened V by 7 bases and J by 9 bases, and 18 bases separated the two germline ends. Germline V CDR1 and CDR2: DFQATT, SNEGSKA (reference sequence). The CDR3 length is 12 residues. The CDR3 DNA follows: TGCAGTGTTACCGGACAAGGTCTTCGCTACACCTTC. It encodes CSVTGQGLRYTF.

This clone came up once. One junction end does not reproduce the germline sequence, and a read error may be involved. The J gene is TRBJ2-5, the V gene TRBV9; 10 positions agree with TRBD2. The CDR3 has 17 amino acids. CDR1 and CDR2 (germline): SGDLS, YYNGEE. The DNA for the CDR3 is TGTGCCAGCATCGTACAAAGCGGGAGGGCCTCCCAAGAAACCCAGTACTTC. Amino acids: CASIVQSGRASQETQYF. The full variable domain, rest sourced from reference TRBV9 and TRBJ2-5, is DSGVTQTPKHLITATGQRVTLRCSPRSGDLSVYWYQQSLDQGLQFLIQYYNGEERAKGNILERFSAQQFPDLHSELNLSSLELGDSALYFCASIVQSGRASQETQYFGPGTRLLVL.

The genes are TRBV2 and TRBJ1-5; the match to TRBD1 covers 9 bases. This CDR3 region has 18 residues. The V and J ends lost 2 bases and 3 bases, in that order; junction bases with no gene match: 11. Germline CDR1 SNHLY, CDR2 FYNNEI. CDR3 in DNA: TGTGCCAGCAGTGAATATTTGTGGGGACAGGGCGACAATCAGCCCCAGCATTTT. Its protein is CASSEYLWGQGDNQPQHF.

This clone has a count of ten or more. This chain uses TRBV27 with TRBJ2-3; no reliable D call. Germline CDR1 and CDR2: MNHEY and SMNVEV (reference sequence). The CDR3 totals 15 residues. The V end was cut by 6 bases, the J end by 4 bases, with 17 bases between. The CDR3 region has the DNA TGTGCCAGCAGCTGGGCTCGTGCCATACCAGATACGCAGTATTTT. Its translation: CASSWARAIPDTQYF.

This clone has more than one count but fewer than ten. A read error may be the cause here, since a much bigger clone is one base away. The rearrangement links TRBV5-6 to TRBJ1-6, with a weak D call TRBD1 (6 bases). This CDR3 spans 15 amino acids. Germline V lookup: CDR1 SGHDT, CDR2 YYEEEE. The V and J ends lost 3 bases and 8 bases respectively, with 15 bases between them. CDR3 region: CASSSYEGGDSPLHF. Here the CDR3 DNA reads TGTGCCAGCAGCTCGTATGAAGGGGGGGATTCACCCCTCCACTTT.

This clone was picked up many times. J is TRBJ2-3 and V is TRBV6-1; the D gene could be TRBD1 or TRBD2 (6 bases each). The V end lost 7 bases, the J end lost 4 bases, and 12 bases lay between the germline ends. CDR3 length equals 13 residues. Germline CDR1 reads MNHNS; CDR2 reads SASEGT. The CDR3 bases are TGTGCCAGCATTAGGGGGGACGCAGATACGCAGTATTTT. Its translation is CASIRGDADTQYF.

This clone was seen ten or more times. The chain links TRBV20-1 to TRBJ1-6, with D perhaps TRBD1 (6 bases). Deletions cut 3 bases from V and 6 bases from J, with 12 bases between. The CDR3 loop spans 14 amino acids. Germline lookup yields CDR1 DFQATT and CDR2 SNEGSKA (reference sequence). The CDR3 region is CSARWGAGNSPLHF. The CDR3 coding sequence is TGCAGTGCTAGGTGGGGGGCTGGTAATTCACCCCTCCACTTT.

To note about this clone: This may stem from a read error, because a much larger clone lies one nucleotide away. Within the sample, other DNA sequences also encode this same CDR3. The chain recombines TRBV20-1 with TRBJ2-7; tentative D call: TRBD1 (6 bases). The CDR3 totals 13 residues. Germline V gives CDR1 DFQATT, CDR2 SNEGSKA (reference sequence). V was shortened by 6 bases and J by 0 bases, with 12 bases between the two germline ends. In nucleotides, the CDR3 is TGCAGTGCGAGGGGGACCCCCTCCTACGAGCAGTACTTC. It is translated as CSARGTPSYEQYF.

This clone came up many times. Possible read error: a much larger clone is one base away. The gene calls are TRBV6-1 and TRBJ2-7; a possible D gene is TRBD1 (6 bases). The CDR3 is 14 amino acids. Germline CDR1 reads MNHNS; CDR2 reads SASEGT. Here the CDR3 reads CASTWTDRPYERYF. The CDR3 bases are TGTGCCAGCACTTGGACAGACCGCCCCTACGAGCGGTACTTC.

As for this clone: A much larger clone is a single base away; this may be a read error. The chain uses TRBV2 and TRBJ2-1, with TRBD2 matching over 13 bases. This CDR3 is 16 amino acids long. After removal of 6 bases from V and 8 bases from J, the junction contained 10 bases not matched to a gene. CDR1 is SNHLY and CDR2 is FYNNEI in the germline V gene. CDR3 region: CASREGLAGCFDEQFF. For the CDR3, the DNA is TGTGCCAGCAGGGAGGGACTAGCGGGATGTTTTGATGAGCAGTTCTTC.

This clone came up a few times. V gene TRBV28 combines with J gene TRBJ2-7; D is unclear. V gave up 6 bases and J gave up 3 bases, with 12 bases separating them. CDR3 length: 13 amino acids. CDR1 MDHEN and CDR2 SYDVKM come from the germline V gene. The CDR3 sequence is CASRNNLDYEQYF. CDR3 coding DNA: TGTGCCAGCAGAAATAACCTTGACTACGAGCAGTACTTC.

CDR3 DNA: TGTGCCGGCACAAACAGGGTTTTCGTACTAGCGGGAGTGAAGAATGAGCAGTTCTTC. It translates to CAGTNRVFVLAGVKNEQFF. The chain joins TRBV28 to TRBJ2-1; 11 bases fit TRBD2. Germline CDR1 reads MDHEN; CDR2 reads SYDVKM. The J segment lost 7 bases and the V segment lost 11 bases, leaving 25 bases of the junction unmatched. The CDR3 consists of 19 residues. Full variable domain (outside the CDR3, taken from reference TRBV28 and TRBJ2-1): DVKVTQSSRYLVKRTGEKVFLECVQDMDHENMFWYRQDPGLGLRLIYFSYDVKMKEKGDIPEGYSVSREKKERFSLILESASTNQTSMYLCAGTNRVFVLAGVKNEQFFGPGTRLTVL.

This clone was detected many times. The chain recombines TRBV6-5 with TRBJ2-2; TRBD2 aligns across 14 bases. Germline CDR1 MNHEY, CDR2 SVGAGI. The CDR3 length is 19 residues. V lost 5 bases, J lost 4 bases, and 12 bases stayed unmatched. CDR3 region: CASSRAGTSGRMSTGELFF. The CDR3 nucleotides are TGTGCCAGCAGTAGGGCCGGGACTAGCGGGAGAATGAGCACCGGGGAGCTGTTTTTT.

This clone appeared a few times. Within the sample, other DNA sequences also encode this same CDR3. This rearrangement joins TRBV2 to TRBJ1-4; D unresolved. This CDR3 comprises 13 residues. Looked up from germline, CDR1 is SNHLY and CDR2 is FYNNEI. Trimming stripped 6 bases from V and 7 bases from J, with 12 bases between. CDR3 loop: CASRKVGREKLFF. DNA of the CDR3: TGTGCCAGCAGAAAAGTTGGGCGTGAAAAACTGTTTTTT.

This clone has a count of ten or more. The genes are TRBV28 and TRBJ2-7, with TRBD2 matching 13 bases. Germline V gene lookup returns CDR1 MDHEN and CDR2 SYDVKM. This CDR3 region has 16 residues. V gave up 8 bases and J gave up 3 bases; unmatched junction bases: 10. CDR3 coding DNA: TGTGCCAGCTGTCGGATCGGGACTAGCGGGAACTACGAGCAGTACTTC. Encoded protein: CASCRIGTSGNYEQYF.

This chain uses TRBV20-1 with TRBJ2-2; D may be TRBD2 (6 bases). This CDR3 comprises 18 residues. Germline assignment: CDR1 DFQATT and CDR2 SNEGSKA (reference sequence). Trimming stripped 0 bases from V and 4 bases from J, with 21 bases between. The CDR3 is CSARDSNAHPGGTGELFF. CDR3 DNA sequence: TGCAGTGCTAGAGATTCGAATGCACACCCCGGGGGCACCGGGGAGCTGTTTTTT.

This clone was seen ten or more times. This clone may be a read error of a much larger clone one base away. Distinct nucleotide sequences in the sample also encode this CDR3. The V and J genes are TRBV10-1 and TRBJ2-1; D perhaps matches TRBD1 (5 bases). The germline V gene encodes CDR1 WNHNN and CDR2 SYGVQD (reference sequence). Trimming took 0 bases from V and 13 from J, leaving 13 bases between them. The CDR3 consists of 13 residues. The CDR3 protein is CASSESLGLEQFF. The DNA of the CDR3 is TGCGCCAGCAGTGAGTCTCTGGGGCTTGAACAGTTCTTC.

This clone has ten or more counts. The CDR3 DNA sequence: TGTGCCAGCAGCCCCTATTGGGGTCAAGAGACCCAGTACTTC. It translates to CASSPYWGQETQYF. This chain links TRBV7-2 with TRBJ2-5; D unclear. V was shortened by 5 bases and J by 2 bases, with 12 bases between the two germline ends. The CDR3 sequence is 14 residues long. Germline CDR1 reads SGHTA; CDR2 reads FQGNSA.